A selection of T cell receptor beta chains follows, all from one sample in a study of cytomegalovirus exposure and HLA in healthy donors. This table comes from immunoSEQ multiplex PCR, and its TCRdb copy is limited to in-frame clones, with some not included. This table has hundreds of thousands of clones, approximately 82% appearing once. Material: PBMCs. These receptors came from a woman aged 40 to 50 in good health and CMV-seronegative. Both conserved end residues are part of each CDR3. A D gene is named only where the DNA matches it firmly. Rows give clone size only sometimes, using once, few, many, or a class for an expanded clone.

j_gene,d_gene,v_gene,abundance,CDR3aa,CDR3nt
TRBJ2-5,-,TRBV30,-,CAWGTPRGKETQYF,TGTGCCTGGGGAACGCCTCGGGGGAAAGAGACCCAGTACTTC
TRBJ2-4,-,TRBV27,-,CASSLSGGGGYIQYF,TGTGCCAGCAGTTTATCGGGGGGTGGGGGATACATTCAGTACTTC
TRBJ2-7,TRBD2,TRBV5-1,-,CASSLVAGGSYEQYF,TGCGCCAGCAGCTTGGTGGCGGGGGGATCCTACGAGCAGTACTTC
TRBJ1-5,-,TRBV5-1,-,CASSPGMGAGDQPQHF,TGCGCCAGCAGCCCCGGAATGGGGGCAGGGGATCAGCCCCAGCATTTT
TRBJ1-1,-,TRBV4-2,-,CASSQVGGNTEAFF,TGTGCCAGCAGCCAAGTCGGGGGGAACACTGAAGCTTTCTTT
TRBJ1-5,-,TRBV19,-,CASAGGYQPQHF,TGTGCCAGTGCGGGGGGGTATCAGCCCCAGCATTTT
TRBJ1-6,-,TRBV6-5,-,CASSYLGSPLHF,TGTGCCAGCAGTTACCTCGGTTCACCCCTCCACTTT
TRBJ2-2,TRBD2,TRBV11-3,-,CASSLAGGTGELFF,TGTGCCAGCAGCTTAGCGGGGGGCACCGGGGAGCTGTTTTTT
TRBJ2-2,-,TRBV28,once,CASSSNTGELFF,TGTGCCAGCAGTTCAAACACCGGGGAGCTGTTTTTT
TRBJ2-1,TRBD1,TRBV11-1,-,CASSLGPSGTASYNEQFF,TGTGCCAGCAGCTTAGGGCCATCCGGGACAGCCTCCTACAATGAGCAGTTCTTC
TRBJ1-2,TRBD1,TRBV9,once,CASSIGQGTGYTF,TGTGCCAGCAGCATCGGACAGGGGACTGGCTACACCTTC
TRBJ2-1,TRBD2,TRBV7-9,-,CASSLRLAGGHEQFF,TGTGCCAGCAGCTTAAGACTAGCGGGGGGGCACGAGCAGTTCTTC